Listed here is a single T cell receptor beta chain. Its antigen is undetermined. The ends were cut back, 4 bases at V and 1 base at J, with 12 bases in the middle. The CDR3 length is 15 residues. Germline V CDR1 and CDR2: SGDLS, YYNGEE. Libraries were prepared by immunoSEQ multiplex PCR; TCRdb keeps only in-frame clonotypes and omits some of them. The table has more than 30,000 clones, less than 95% seen once. The data derive from a study of T cells in tuberculosis. This sample's time point: new active TB diagnosis, blood taken before or within 7 days of starting treatment. Unsorted cryopreserved PBMC were sequenced, averaging roughly 99,000 T cells per clinical donor. Study outcomes and limitations: Samples were chosen by availability of cryopreserved specimens.

The sample consisted of PBMCs, taken at tuberculosis diagnosis. J is TRBJ1-3 and V is TRBV9; D not resolved. This TCR was recovered from an adult with tuberculosis. In nucleotides, the CDR3 is TGTGCCAGCAGCCACCGTTGGGCATCTGGAAACACCATATATTTT. Its protein product is CASSHRWASGNTIYF.